This T cell receptor (beta chain) was sequenced for a study of human T cells and chemical hapten exposure. Specified time point: pre-sensitization, week 0. The sample's treatment: therapeutic diphenylcyclopropenone sensitization with weekly scalp DPC. Of note for this clonotype: One base away lies a much larger clone, so this may be a sequencing read error.

Unique molecular identifiers were linked by the library to individual cDNA molecules. Original handling: A per-sample median of about 94,000 TCRs was observed, with counts ranging from roughly 20,000 to 690,600. TCRdb itself ran the RACE reads through MiXCR, one entry per CDR3 protein. The V and J calls shown here were made by TCRdb, not taken from the authors' results. Here the sample spans tens of thousands of distinct CDR3 sequences, 9.4% being singletons. Trimming removed 5 bases from V and 6 bases from J, with 9 bases in between. The germline gives CDR1 SGHVS, CDR2 FNYEAQ. The CDR3 runs 12 residues.

The sequences come from whole blood, collected in connection with sensitization to the hapten diphenylcyclopropenone (DPC). The chain joins TRBV7-6 to TRBJ2-3; D remains ambiguous. The TCR comes from a woman aged 40 to 50 with alopecia areata. Some clones in this sample may be carry-over from other donors' samples. The CDR3 reads CASSHAGDTQYF. The CDR3 bases are TGTGCCAGCAGCCATGCTGGGGATACGCAGTATTTT.